The entry below describes one T cell receptor beta chain. Its ends do not fully match the called genes, so a read error is possible. Germline V gene sequence: CDR1 SGHRS, CDR2 YFSETQ. CDR3 length equals 17 residues. For repertoire sequencing, the TCR beta CDR3 regions were amplified from RNA transcripts. Amplification began with first-round RT-PCR using HTBI primers, then second-round multiplex PCR was performed. TCRdb used MiXCR to reprocess the multiplex PCR reads, holding one entry per CDR3 protein. The sample contains approximately 700,000 distinct CDR3 sequences, about two fifths of which appear only once. The record originates from a study of Graves' ophthalmopathy and Graves' hyperthyroidism.

The specimen sequenced was peripheral blood. This chain connects TRBV5-1 to TRBJ1-1; 7 nucleotides match TRBD1. The clonotype was recovered from an adult man with Graves' ophthalmopathy. The CDR3 region has the DNA TGTGCCAGCAGCTTTAACAGGGGACACCTCATGAACACTGAAGCTTTCTTT. Protein: CASSFNRGHLMNTEAFF.